This TCR beta chain was observed in a study of blood T cells in healthy people across ages. It was with a sample-barcoded 5' primer and a J-beta primer mix that a second PCR of about 7 to 12 cycles was run. MiXCR, applied by TCRdb to the 5' RACE reads, yields one record per CDR3 protein. The table lists some 760,000 distinct CDR3 sequences, roughly 25% of them singletons. Germline-derived CDR1 and CDR2 are LNHNV and YYDKDF (reference sequence). This CDR3 region has 15 residues. V lost 4 bases to trimming and J lost 5 bases; unmatched junction nucleotides: 8. These data also formed part of another study, on T cells of mothers and their children.

The TCR sequence derives from a boy between 10 and 17 years old in good health. The sequencing input was blood. This chain joins TRBV15 and TRBJ2-7, with TRBD2 matching 10 bases. CDR3 residues: CATSTKAGGPHEQYF. CDR3 bases: TGTGCCACCAGCACCAAAGCGGGAGGGCCCCACGAGCAGTACTTC.